The 24 T cell receptor beta chains in this list originate from one sample, sequenced in a study of blood T cell repertoires in COVID-19. Method: immunoSEQ multiplex PCR; TCRdb's copy keeps in-frame clones and lacks some. Among about 150,000 clones listed, about 86% were seen once. Sequenced sample: peripheral blood. The receptors here all came from a woman in her sixties with acute or convalescent COVID-19.

The chain combines TRBV12-3 or TRBV12-4 with TRBJ2-5; 8 positions agree with TRBD1. The CDR3 consists of 12 residues. The ends lost 8 bases at V and 2 bases at J; junction bases unmatched: 1. The CDR3 DNA reads as TGTGCCAGCGGGACAGGACAAGAGACCCAGTACTTC. Protein: CASGTGQETQYF.

In this sample, this clone turned up a few times. V and J are TRBV7-3 and TRBJ2-2, with 10 nucleotides matching TRBD1. The length of the CDR3 is 17 residues. V lost 5 bases and J lost 4; bases outside the gene matches: 10. Germline V lookup: CDR1 SGHTA, CDR2 FQGTGA. The CDR3, as DNA: TGTGCCAGCAGCCCCTCGACAGGGGGCCCCTTCACCGGGGAGCTGTTTTTT. Translation gives CASSPSTGGPFTGELFF.

The genes are TRBV5-4 and TRBJ1-2; 7 bases fit TRBD1. The V gene's germline CDR1 is SGHNT and CDR2 YYREEE (reference sequence). The CDR3 covers 16 residues. With 3 bases clipped from V and 8 bases from J, the junction kept 16 bases outside the gene matches. DNA of the CDR3: TGTGCCAGCAGCTCGAGCTGGGGACAGCGGGCCGGAGGCTACACCTTC. This encodes CASSSSWGQRAGGYTF.

The V gene is TRBV10-2, the J gene TRBJ1-6, with D perhaps TRBD1 (6 bases). The CDR3 has 15 amino acids. Trimming removed 2 bases from V and 7 bases from J, with 12 bases in between. Germline-derived CDR1 and CDR2 are WSHSY and SAAADI. Here the CDR3 DNA reads TGCGCCAGCAGTGAGACCGGGACAAGGAATTCACCCCTCCACTTT. It specifies CASSETGTRNSPLHF.

CDR3 DNA: TGCGCCAGCAGCCCTGACAGGGAGCAGTTCTTC. Amino acid sequence: CASSPDREQFF. V gene TRBV5-1 combines with J gene TRBJ2-1, with D possibly being TRBD1 (6 bases). This CDR3 has 11 residues. The V gene lost 4 bases and the J gene lost 10 bases, with 9 bases spanning the gap. Per germline, CDR1 SGHRS and CDR2 YFSETQ.

The V call is TRBV19, the J call TRBJ2-2; 9 bases align to TRBD2. This CDR3 has 16 residues. The germline V gene has CDR1 LNHDA and CDR2 SQIVND (reference sequence). V lost 5 bases to trimming and J lost 1 base; unmatched junction nucleotides: 5. CDR3 sequence reads: CASSDSGGKNTGELFF. In nucleotides, the CDR3 is TGTGCCAGTAGTGATAGCGGGGGTAAGAACACCGGGGAGCTGTTTTTT.

The gene calls are TRBV11-2 and TRBJ1-2, with D possibly matching TRBD1 (5 bases). The CDR3 is made up of 13 amino acids. Trimming stripped 6 bases from V and 5 bases from J, with 13 bases between. Germline CDR1 and CDR2: SGHAT and FQNNGV. CDR3 DNA sequence: TGTGCCAGCAGGGGGGGGACGGGGTATGGCTACACCTTC. The encoded protein is CASRGGTGYGYTF.

The V call is TRBV3-1 (or the pseudogene TRBV3-2), the J call TRBJ2-5; 8 nucleotides line up with TRBD1. The CDR3 extends over 14 amino acids. Germline V gene sequence: CDR1 LGHDT, CDR2 YNNKEL (reference sequence). V gave up 6 bases and J gave up 5 bases; unmatched junction bases: 8. The CDR3 DNA is TGTGCCAGCAGGCGGCAGGGGGCAGGGGAGACCCAGTACTTC. Residues: CASRRQGAGETQYF.

This chain connects TRBV5-8 to TRBJ2-7; TRBD2 is a possible D gene (5 bases). This CDR3 has 13 residues. CDR1 is SGHTS, CDR2 YDEGEE, per germline. V was trimmed by 7 bases and J by 5 bases, leaving 16 bases between them. This CDR3 reads CASVWTPGHEQYF. DNA for the CDR3: TGTGCCAGCGTTTGGACTCCGGGCCACGAGCAGTACTTC.

This clone has just a few counts. This sequence joins TRBV5-4 and TRBJ1-1, with 7 bases lining up with TRBD1. CDR3 length: 14 residues. J gave up 4 bases and V 2 bases, and 5 bases lay outside the gene matches. Germline loops: CDR1 SGHNT, CDR2 YYREEE (reference sequence). The CDR3 region has the DNA TGTGCCAGCAGCTTTCCAGGGGGACGCACTGAAGCTTTCTTT. Translating it yields CASSFPGGRTEAFF.

The V and J genes are TRBV4-1 and TRBJ2-7; 12 bases are a match to TRBD2. The length of the CDR3 is 19 residues. The germline V gene has CDR1 MGHRA and CDR2 YSYEKL. The trim removed 3 bases at V and 2 bases at J, leaving 14 bases unmatched. The CDR3 bases are TGCGCCAGCAGCCATCTCGCCCCTACTAGCGGGGGGCTCCCCTACGAGCAGTACTTC. It codes for CASSHLAPTSGGLPYEQYF.

This clone was seen a few times. Here the CDR3 reads CASSPGQGTATEAFF. In nucleotides, the CDR3 is TGTGCCAGCTCACCTGGACAGGGGACCGCCACTGAAGCTTTCTTT. This chain joins TRBV18 and TRBJ1-1; 9 bases map to TRBD1. V was clipped by 3 bases and J by 4 bases; unmatched bases: 6. Germline V gene lookup returns CDR1 KGHSH and CDR2 LQKENI. The CDR3 has 15 residues. Full variable domain (missing parts from reference TRBV18 and TRBJ1-1): NAGVMQNPRHLVRRRGQEARLRCSPMKGHSHVYWYRQLPEEGLKFMVYLQKENIIDESGMPKERFSAEFPKEGPSILRIQQVVRGDSAAYFCASSPGQGTATEAFFGQGTRLTVV.

For the CDR3, the DNA is TGTGCCAGCAGTTTACCGGACCCTTACAGAGGGGAGCAGTTCTTC. Translated: CASSLPDPYRGEQFF. The V and J genes are TRBV27 and TRBJ2-1; D is perhaps TRBD2 (5 bases). This CDR3 contains 15 residues. With 2 bases removed from V and 10 bases from J, the gap between germline ends came to 18 bases. CDR1 is MNHEY, CDR2 SMNVEV, per germline (reference sequence).

A few counts support this clone. This chain links TRBV4-1 with TRBJ1-5; D is ambiguous. V lost 1 base to trimming and J lost 2 bases, with 6 bases between them. The V gene's germline CDR1 is MGHRA and CDR2 YSYEKL. This CDR3 is 14 amino acids long. DNA of the CDR3: TGCGCCAGCAGCCAAGTCGGGGGCAATCAGCCCCAGCATTTT. This encodes CASSQVGGNQPQHF.

This chain joins TRBV6-5 and TRBJ1-1, with D tentatively TRBD1 (5 bases). Trimming pared 6 bases from V and 5 bases from J, leaving 16 bases between. From germline, CDR1 is MNHEY and CDR2 SVGAGI. There are 14 residues in the CDR3. The CDR3 coding sequence is TGTGCCAGCAGAATTTTCAGGGAGGGGACTGAAGCTTTCTTT. Translating gives CASRIFREGTEAFF.

The chain joins TRBV19 to TRBJ1-5; 7 bases line up with TRBD1. Trimming at V came to 7 bases and at J to 7 bases, leaving 4 bases not matched to a gene. This CDR3 contains 12 residues. Germline lookup yields CDR1 LNHDA and CDR2 SQIVND (reference sequence). CDR3 coding DNA: TGTGCCAGTACCGAACAGGGGCAGCCCCAGCATTTT. This gives the protein CASTEQGQPQHF.

The CDR3 reads CASSKETGNYGYTF. For the CDR3, the DNA is TGCGCCAGCAGTAAAGAGACAGGGAACTATGGCTACACCTTC. V is TRBV5-1 and J is TRBJ1-2; 7 bases agree with TRBD1. With 5 bases clipped from V and 2 bases from J, the junction kept 6 bases outside the gene matches. This CDR3 is 14 amino acids long. The germline V gene has CDR1 SGHRS and CDR2 YFSETQ.

The rearrangement links TRBV7-9 to TRBJ2-1, with TRBD2 matching over 12 bases. The germline CDR1 and CDR2 sequences are SEHNR and FQNEAQ (reference sequence). The CDR3 sequence is 16 residues long. With V trimmed by 5 bases and J by 6 bases, 8 bases remained unmatched. CDR3 DNA sequence: TGTGCCAGCAGCGCTATACTAGCGGGAGGTCCCAATGAGCAGTTCTTC. This sequence encodes CASSAILAGGPNEQFF.

This chain joins TRBV5-1 and TRBJ2-7; the D is unclear. Trimming removed 0 bases at V and 0 bases at J, with 7 bases between. This CDR3 has 14 amino acids. Per germline, CDR1 SGHRS and CDR2 YFSETQ. This chain's CDR3 is CASSLASGSYEQYV. CDR3 nucleotides: TGCGCCAGCAGCTTGGCCTCCGGCTCCTACGAGCAGTACGTC.

This chain connects TRBV7-9 to TRBJ1-3, with D possibly TRBD1 on 5 matching bases. V was cut by 5 bases and J by 2 bases, with 13 bases left in between. CDR1 and CDR2 (germline): SEHNR, FQNEAQ (reference sequence). The CDR3 contains 15 residues. CDR3 coding DNA: TGTGCCAGCAGCCCAGGGCTAGGGGCTGGAAACACCATATATTTT. Encoded protein: CASSPGLGAGNTIYF.

This chain connects TRBV27 to TRBJ2-7; 11 nucleotides align to TRBD2. Trimming took 9 bases from V and 3 from J; bases not matched to a gene: 10. Per the germline V gene, CDR1 is MNHEY and CDR2 is SMNVEV (reference sequence). This CDR3 has 15 residues. The CDR3 region has the DNA TGTGCCAGTCAGTTAGCGGGGGGGCCTAACTACGAGCAGTACTTC. Amino acid sequence: CASQLAGGPNYEQYF.

This chain uses TRBV4-2 with TRBJ2-3, with TRBD2 identical over 8 bases. The CDR3 length is 17 residues. From germline, CDR1 is LGHNA and CDR2 YNFKEQ. V was pared by 4 bases and J by 4 bases, with 13 bases of the junction left unmatched. The CDR3 region is CASSRGLRGVSADTQYF. The CDR3 DNA is TGTGCCAGCAGCCGGGGGTTGCGGGGGGTTTCGGCAGATACGCAGTATTTT.

The rearrangement uses TRBV3-1 (or the pseudogene TRBV3-2) and TRBJ2-5, with TRBD2 as a possible D gene (7 bases). V was pared by 1 base and J by 1 base, with 13 bases between. The V gene's germline CDR1 is LGHDT and CDR2 YNNKEL (reference sequence). This CDR3 is built from 16 residues. The CDR3 region is CASSQGEGGSQETQYF. The CDR3 DNA follows: TGTGCCAGCAGCCAAGGGGAGGGGGGAAGCCAAGAGACCCAGTACTTC.

The chain combines TRBV10-1 with TRBJ1-4, with D possibly being TRBD1 (5 bases). Germline V gene sequence: CDR1 WNHNN, CDR2 SYGVQD (reference sequence). V was cut by 6 bases and J by 8 bases, with 19 bases left in between. The CDR3 is made up of 15 amino acids. The CDR3 spells CASSPTAGGEEKLFF. In DNA, the CDR3 is TGCGCCAGCAGCCCGACCGCGGGGGGTGAAGAAAAACTGTTTTTT.